The 18 T cell receptor beta chains below come from one sample, sequenced in a study of cytomegalovirus exposure and HLA in healthy donors. 60 Vbeta and 13 Jbeta primers were used in PCR. Sequenced by immunoSEQ multiplex PCR; TCRdb stores in-frame clones only, minus some. Of 99,000 or so clones listed, 75% to 85% are singletons. Sample: PBMCs. The source of these receptors is a man between 25 and 39 years old in good health and CMV-seronegative.

V and J are TRBV19 and TRBJ1-5; 7 bases agree with TRBD1. There are 14 residues in the CDR3. Germline lookup yields CDR1 LNHDA and CDR2 SQIVND (reference sequence). V trimming: 5 bases; J trimming: 7 bases; junction bases outside the gene matches: 8. CDR3 nucleotide sequence: TGTGCCAGTAGTCCCGACAGGGTTGGGCAGCCCCAGCATTTT. Translating it yields CASSPDRVGQPQHF.

The CDR3 nucleotides read TGTGCCATCAGTGAGTCTGCAGGGTCCTACGAGCAGTACTTC. Its protein product is CAISESAGSYEQYF. The chain joins TRBV10-3 to TRBJ2-7, with TRBD1 as a possible D gene (5 bases). V was cut by 0 bases and J by 1 base, with 7 bases left in between. Germline V CDR1 and CDR2: ENHRY, SYGVKD. The CDR3 is made up of 14 amino acids.

This clone was counted only a few times. This sequence joins TRBV6-5 and TRBJ1-3, with 10 bases matching TRBD1. The CDR3 runs to 14 residues. The germline CDR1 and CDR2 sequences are MNHEY and SVGAGI. Losses at the gene ends were 5 bases for V and 7 bases for J; bases not matched to a gene: 5. The CDR3: CASSHPGQGNTIYF. The CDR3 DNA follows: TGTGCCAGCAGTCACCCGGGACAGGGGAACACCATATATTTT.

This chain links TRBV11-2 with TRBJ2-1, with D tentatively TRBD2 (5 bases). The CDR3 totals 15 residues. CDR1 and CDR2 (germline): SGHAT, FQNNGV. V was pared by 5 bases and J by 4 bases, with 15 bases between. The CDR3 reads CASSTPTSPYNEQFF. The CDR3 DNA reads as TGTGCCAGCAGCACGCCTACTAGTCCTTACAATGAGCAGTTCTTC.

This clone was found once. The chain has TRBV6-5 and TRBJ2-5, with TRBD2 identical over 8 bases. The DNA end lines up better with TRBJ2-7; the J call may be wrong. The germline V gene encodes CDR1 MNHEY and CDR2 SVGAGI. This CDR3 is 15 amino acids long. Written as DNA, the CDR3 is TGTGCCAGCAGCTCCAGCGGGGGAGTCTCCTACGAGCAGTACTTC. Encoded protein: CASSSSGGVSYEQYF.

J is TRBJ1-1 and V is TRBV6-5; D remains ambiguous. The germline CDR1 and CDR2 sequences are MNHEY and SVGAGI. The CDR3 is 14 amino acids. Deletions cut 4 bases from V and 1 base from J, with 10 bases between. CDR3: CASSSQRENTEAFF. Written as DNA, the CDR3 is TGTGCCAGCAGTTCACAGAGAGAGAACACTGAAGCTTTCTTT.

This clone has more than one count but fewer than ten. The chain recombines TRBV27 with TRBJ1-1, with no clear D. This CDR3 comprises 12 residues. Germline V gene data show CDR1 as MNHEY and CDR2 as SMNVEV (reference sequence). With 5 bases removed from V and 8 bases from J, the gap between germline ends came to 12 bases. The CDR3 DNA reads TGTGCCAGCAGTCCACGACAAGCCGAAGCTTTCTTT. Protein product: CASSPRQAEAFF.

CDR3 sequence (DNA): TGCGCCAGCAGCTCACAGGGGCCCAGCTCCTACGAGCAGTACTTC. Protein: CASSSQGPSSYEQYF. The chain links TRBV5-1 to TRBJ2-7, with 7 bases fitting TRBD1. J was trimmed by 0 bases and V by 3 bases; bases with no gene match: 6. CDR3 length: 15 residues. The V gene's germline CDR1 is SGHRS and CDR2 YFSETQ.

This clone was detected a few times. The chain carries TRBV13 and TRBJ2-7, with D possibly matching TRBD2 (6 bases). In germline, CDR1 is PRHDT, CDR2 FYEKMQ (reference sequence). V lost 5 bases to trimming and J lost 7 bases, with 21 bases between them. This CDR3 contains 15 residues. The CDR3 is CASSGNGGYKGEQYF. DNA of the CDR3: TGTGCCAGCAGCGGAAACGGGGGTTATAAGGGGGAGCAGTACTTC.

V and J are TRBV29-1 and TRBJ2-7; 10 bases align to TRBD1. V lost 4 bases, J lost 4 bases, and 7 bases stayed unmatched. This CDR3 spans 14 amino acids. Germline CDR1 and CDR2: SQVTM and ANQGSEA. The CDR3 coding sequence is TGCAGCGTTGTATCGACAGGGGGCTCGTACGAGCAGTACTTC. Amino acid sequence: CSVVSTGGSYEQYF.

The J gene is TRBJ2-7, the V gene TRBV15; TRBD1 agrees at 7 bases. The junction had 4 bases not matched to a gene; V was cut back by 5 bases and J by 0 bases. The CDR3 sequence is 14 residues long. Per germline, CDR1 LNHNV and CDR2 YYDKDF (reference sequence). The CDR3 reads CATSPGGYSYEQYF. DNA of the CDR3: TGTGCCACCAGCCCAGGGGGATACTCCTACGAGCAGTACTTC.

The chain joins TRBV30 to TRBJ1-5, with 11 bases that match TRBD1. The CDR3 spans 14 residues. Germline lookup yields CDR1 GTSNPN and CDR2 SVGIG (reference sequence). V trimming: 3 bases; J trimming: 7 bases; junction bases outside the gene matches: 5. CDR3 nucleotide sequence: TGTGCCTGGAGGGTGGGGGACAGGGGGCAGCCCCAGCATTTT. This encodes CAWRVGDRGQPQHF.

This chain joins TRBV4-1 and TRBJ1-2; 8 nucleotides line up with TRBD1. V trimming: 4 bases; J trimming: 5 bases; junction bases outside the gene matches: 0. The CDR3 contains 12 residues. Per the germline V gene, CDR1 is MGHRA and CDR2 is YSYEKL. CDR3 nucleotide sequence: TGCGCCAGCAGCCGGACAGGGTATGGCTACACCTTC. This translates into CASSRTGYGYTF.

This rearrangement joins TRBV7-9 to TRBJ2-3; D might be TRBD1 (6 bases). CDR1 is SEHNR, CDR2 FQNEAQ, per germline (reference sequence). This CDR3 spans 14 amino acids. V lost 3 bases, J lost 6 bases, and 13 bases lay in between. The CDR3 DNA is TGTGCCAGCAGCTTGCAACAGGGTGGCGATACGCAGTATTTT. Protein product: CASSLQQGGDTQYF. Using reference TRBV7-9 and TRBJ2-3 for the parts outside the CDR3, the full variable domain is DTGVSQNPRHKITKRGQNVTFRCDPISEHNRLYWYRQTLGQGPEFLTYFQNEAQLEKSRLLSDRFSAERPKGSFSTLEIQRTEQGDSAMYLCASSLQQGGDTQYFGPGTRLTVL.

J is TRBJ2-5 and V is TRBV27; 7 bases map to TRBD1. V lost 8 bases, J lost 5 bases, and 11 bases stayed unmatched. Germline V lookup: CDR1 MNHEY, CDR2 SMNVEV (reference sequence). This CDR3 spans 14 amino acids. The DNA for the CDR3 is TGTGCCAGCCGCCCTAACAGGGGCAGGGAGACCCAGTACTTC. Protein sequence: CASRPNRGRETQYF.

The chain recombines TRBV6-5 with TRBJ1-2; unclear D gene. This CDR3 has 13 amino acids. Trimming shortened V by 0 bases and J by 7 bases, and 9 bases separated the two germline ends. Germline V gives CDR1 MNHEY, CDR2 SVGAGI. The CDR3 sequence: CASSYSRGSGYTF. The CDR3 coding sequence is TGTGCCAGCAGTTACTCCCGGGGATCTGGCTACACCTTC.

This chain uses TRBV28 with TRBJ2-2; 7 bases are a match to TRBD1. The CDR3 has 15 amino acids. V was clipped by 5 bases and J by 7 bases; unmatched bases: 10. CDR1 MDHEN and CDR2 SYDVKM come from the germline V gene. CDR3 amino acids: CASSTPGQLRGELFF. As DNA, the CDR3 is TGTGCCAGCAGTACCCCGGGACAGCTTCGCGGGGAGCTGTTTTTT. Filled out from reference TRBV28 and TRBJ2-2, the complete variable domain reads DVKVTQSSRYLVKRTGEKVFLECVQDMDHENMFWYRQDPGLGLRLIYFSYDVKMKEKGDIPEGYSVSREKKERFSLILESASTNQTSMYLCASSTPGQLRGELFFGEGSRLTVL.

The chain uses TRBV29-1 and TRBJ1-1; D gene uncertain. The CDR3 runs 14 residues. CDR1 is SQVTM, CDR2 ANQGSEA, per germline. Trimming removed 1 base at V and 3 bases at J, with 12 bases between. DNA of the CDR3: TGCAGCGTTGAAGGCCCAGGATGGGACACTGAAGCTTTCTTT. Translating it yields CSVEGPGWDTEAFF.